The present T cell receptor beta chain was sequenced within a study of naive and memory T cell subsets. Stated treatment: skin biopsy from PPD injection site in Mantoux-positive individual. Reverse transcription used DNase-treated unsorted total RNA, aiming for roughly 1 to 1000 ng. The library had UMIs added by 3' ligation of an oligonucleotide to TCR cDNA. Germline V gene data show CDR1 as MNHEY and CDR2 as SVGEGT. The CDR3 spans 15 residues. V shed 6 bases and J 1 base; nucleotides not matched to a gene: 8. There are many counts of this clonotype. The antigen remains unidentified. Alpha and beta constant region primers primed reverse transcription for blood and skin samples. The SP2 primer and nested alpha and beta constant region primers amplified ligated cDNA in four rounds. Using its own MiXCR run on the UMI-ligation and nested PCR reads, TCRdb lists one record per CDR3 protein. Of approximately 20,000 distinct CDR3 sequences listed, 8.5% to 10% are singletons.

Study-wide findings and caveats: The RNA method is potentially sensitive to activation and differentiation changes. TCRs were reportedly recovered from both biopsy types, mostly tuberculin test sites.

Sequencing used skin, obtained from a tuberculin skin test site. The gene calls are TRBV6-2 or TRBV6-3 and TRBJ2-5; 7 bases match TRBD2. This clonotype was obtained from an adult in good health. Here the CDR3 DNA reads TGTGCCAGCAGCTCTATGACTAGCCCCCAAGAGACCCAGTACTTC. Translated, it gives CASSSMTSPQETQYF.